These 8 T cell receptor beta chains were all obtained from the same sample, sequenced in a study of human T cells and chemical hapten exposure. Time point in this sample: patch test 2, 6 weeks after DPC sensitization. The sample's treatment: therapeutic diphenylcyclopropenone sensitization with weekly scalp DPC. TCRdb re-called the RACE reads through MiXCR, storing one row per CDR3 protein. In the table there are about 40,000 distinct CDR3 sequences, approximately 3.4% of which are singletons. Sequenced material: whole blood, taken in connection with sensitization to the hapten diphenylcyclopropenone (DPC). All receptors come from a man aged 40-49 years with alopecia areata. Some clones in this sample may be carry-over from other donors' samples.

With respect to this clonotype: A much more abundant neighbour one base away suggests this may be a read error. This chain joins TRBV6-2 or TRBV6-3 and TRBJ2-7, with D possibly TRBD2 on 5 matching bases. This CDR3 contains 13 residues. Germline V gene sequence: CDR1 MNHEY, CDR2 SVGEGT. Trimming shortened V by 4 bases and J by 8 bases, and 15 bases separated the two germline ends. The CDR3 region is CASSFVGSGKQYF. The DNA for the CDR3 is TGTGCCAGCAGTTTTGTAGGGAGCGGCAAGCAGTACTTC.

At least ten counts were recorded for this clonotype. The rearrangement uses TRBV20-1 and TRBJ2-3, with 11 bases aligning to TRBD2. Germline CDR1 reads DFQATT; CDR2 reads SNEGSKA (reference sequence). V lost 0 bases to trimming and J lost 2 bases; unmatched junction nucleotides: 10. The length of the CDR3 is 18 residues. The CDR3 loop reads CSARDPLLAGEDTDTQYF. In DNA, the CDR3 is TGCAGTGCTAGAGACCCCTTACTAGCGGGAGAGGACACAGATACGCAGTATTTT.

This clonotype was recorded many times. The CDR3 coding sequence is TGTGCCAGCAGCCGCACTGGGAGTTCCGCCTACAATGAGCAGTTCTTC. Residues: CASSRTGSSAYNEQFF. The genes are TRBV2 and TRBJ2-1; D perhaps matches TRBD2 (5 bases). The CDR3 contains 16 residues. Trimming pared 6 bases from V and 2 bases from J, leaving 17 bases between. Germline V gene lookup returns CDR1 SNHLY and CDR2 FYNNEI.

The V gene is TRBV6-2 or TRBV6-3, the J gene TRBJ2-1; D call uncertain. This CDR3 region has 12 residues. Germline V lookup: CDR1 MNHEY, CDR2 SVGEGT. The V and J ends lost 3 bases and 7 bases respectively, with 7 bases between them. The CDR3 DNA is TGTGCCAGCAGTTATTCCGTGAATGAGCAGTTCTTC. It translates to CASSYSVNEQFF.

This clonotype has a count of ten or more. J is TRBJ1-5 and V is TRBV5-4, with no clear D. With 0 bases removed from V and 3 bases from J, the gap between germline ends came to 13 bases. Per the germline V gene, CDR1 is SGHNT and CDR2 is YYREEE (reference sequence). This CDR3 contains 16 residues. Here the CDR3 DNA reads TGTGCCAGCAGCTTGGGGGGAAGGGATCCCAATCAGCCCCAGCATTTT. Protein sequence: CASSLGGRDPNQPQHF.

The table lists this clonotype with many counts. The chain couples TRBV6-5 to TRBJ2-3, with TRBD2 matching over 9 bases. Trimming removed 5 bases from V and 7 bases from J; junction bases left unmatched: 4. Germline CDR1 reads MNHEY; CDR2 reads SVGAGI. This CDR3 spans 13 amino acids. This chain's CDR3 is CASSIAGVNTQYF. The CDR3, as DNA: TGTGCCAGCAGTATAGCGGGAGTGAATACGCAGTATTTT.

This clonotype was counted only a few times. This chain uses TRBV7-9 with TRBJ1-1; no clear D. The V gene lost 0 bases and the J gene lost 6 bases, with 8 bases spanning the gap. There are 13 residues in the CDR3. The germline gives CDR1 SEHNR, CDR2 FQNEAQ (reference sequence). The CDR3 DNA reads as TGTGCCAGCAGCTTAGCCGGAGCCCCTGAAGCTTTCTTT. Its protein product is CASSLAGAPEAFF.

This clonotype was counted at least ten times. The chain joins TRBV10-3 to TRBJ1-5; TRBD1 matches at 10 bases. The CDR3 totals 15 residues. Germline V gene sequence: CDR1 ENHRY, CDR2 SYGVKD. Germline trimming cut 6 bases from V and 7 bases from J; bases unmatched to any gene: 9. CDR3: CAIRPGTGERQPQHF. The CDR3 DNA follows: TGTGCCATCAGACCCGGGACAGGGGAAAGGCAGCCCCAGCATTTT.